This TCR beta chain was found in a study of CD8 T cells in Susac syndrome. RNA totalling roughly 0.45 to 1 ug underwent reverse transcription with random hexamers. From the immunoSEQ multiplex PCR reads, TCRdb called clonotypes with MiXCR, one entry per CDR3 protein. This sample carries about 200,000 distinct CDR3 sequences, 95% of them seen once, and the ten largest clones take 0.1%. Sequencing targeted TCR beta in blood CD8+ and CD4+ T cells. Purification of the CD8+ and CD4+ T cells relied on negative isolation, and TEMRA cells underwent FACS enrichment. This CDR3 contains 16 residues. Trimming removed 5 bases from V and 0 bases from J; junction bases left unmatched: 7.

The receptor's source is a human donor in good health. Material: CD4+ T cells from PBMCs. The chain combines TRBV12-3 or TRBV12-4 with TRBJ1-3; 7 positions match TRBD1. The CDR3 region has the DNA TGTGCCAGCAGTCTTAACAGGGGTTCCTCTGGAAACACCATATATTTT. This encodes CASSLNRGSSGNTIYF.